This is a list of T cell receptor beta chains from one sample in a study of blood T cells in healthy people across ages. A single record per CDR3 protein comes from TCRdb applying MiXCR to the 5' RACE reads. The table records 450,000 to 650,000 distinct CDR3 sequences, around 24% of them present only once. These data were also reused for a study on T cells of mothers and their children.

Specimen: blood. The receptor source for this set is a boy aged 5 to 17 in good health. Both conserved end residues are part of each CDR3. The D gene is left open where the match is weak. Not all rows give a size; the values are once, few, many and, for expanded clones, a class.

TRBD2 TRBJ2-1 - TRBV20-1 TGCAGTGCTAGAGTCCCACTAGCGGGGGGCCCTTTGTACAATGAGCAGTTCTTC CSARVPLAGGPLYNEQFF
TRBD1 TRBJ1-1 - TRBV4-1 TGCGCCAGCAGCCAAGAATCTCAGGGGGTGAGGACTGAAGCTTTCTTT CASSQESQGVRTEAFF
- TRBJ2-1 few TRBV3-1 TGTGCCAGCAGCCCCTGGACTAACTACAATGAGCAGTTCTTC CASSPWTNYNEQFF
- TRBJ2-5 - TRBV19 TGTGCCACGCAGGGGTTGGAGACCCAGTACTTC CATQGLETQYF
- TRBJ2-3 few TRBV20-1 TGCAGTGCGGTTAAACAGAATACGCAGTATTTT CSAVKQNTQYF
TRBD1 TRBJ1-1 - TRBV25-1 TGTGCCAGCAGTGAGCCGGGACAGACTGAAGCTTTCTTT CASSEPGQTEAFF
TRBD2 TRBJ2-1 - TRBV4-1 TGCGCCAGCAGCCTGTCTAGCGGTCCCCACAATGAGCAGTTCTTC CASSLSSGPHNEQFF
- TRBJ2-1 - TRBV20-1 TGCAGTGCTAGAGCCCCACTAGGTCGCGATGAGCAGTTCTTC CSARAPLGRDEQFF
- TRBJ2-6 - TRBV6-6 TGTGCCAGCAGACCCGGACATTCCGGAGAGGCCAACGTCCTGACTTTC CASRPGHSGEANVLTF
TRBD1 TRBJ2-7 many TRBV19 TGTGCCAGTAGCCAGGACAGGGGGATTTCCTACGAGCAGTACTTC CASSQDRGISYEQYF
TRBD2 TRBJ2-5 - TRBV7-9 TGTGCCAGCAGCCCTCCTCGAAGTAGCGGGAGGGCCCAAGAGACCCAGTACTTC CASSPPRSSGRAQETQYF
- TRBJ2-1 - TRBV6-5 TGTGCCAGCAGGCCCCGGGGGGCAACCTACAATGAGCAGTTCTTC CASRPRGATYNEQFF
TRBD2 TRBJ2-5 few TRBV28 TGTGCCAGCAGGGGACTAGCCCCAGAGACCCAGTACTTC CASRGLAPETQYF
- TRBJ2-7 few TRBV27 TGTGCCAGCAGTTTATACGGGAGCCTCTCCTACGAGCAGTACTTC CASSLYGSLSYEQYF
TRBD1 TRBJ1-2 - TRBV4-2 TGTGCCAGCAGCCAAGAAGACAGGGGAGGCTATGGTTACACCTTC CASSQEDRGGYGYTF
- TRBJ1-5 - TRBV7-2 TGTGCCAGCAGCTTATTGGGGCCTGATCAGCCCCAGCATTTT CASSLLGPDQPQHF